This T cell receptor beta chain is drawn from a study of metastatic and nonmetastatic thyroid tumors. On the study more broadly: Peripheral blood and tumor or nodule samples from malignant and benign thyroid patients were compared.

No patient had received any treatment before thyroid surgery. The length of the CDR3 is 15 residues. The V gene lost 2 bases and the J gene lost 2 bases, with 11 bases spanning the gap. The germline gives CDR1 SGHVS, CDR2 FNYEAQ. This clone came up many times. Using MiXCR, TCRdb re-called clones from the PCR reads. The table includes tens of thousands of clones, roughly 17% detected once. The sample was blood. The chain joins TRBV7-6 to TRBJ2-3; D is possibly TRBD2 (6 bases). The TCR originated in a female donor with papillary thyroid cancer or a benign thyroid nodule (not recorded which). Some clones in this sample may be carry-over from other donors' samples. The CDR3, as DNA: TGTGCCAGCAGCTTATGGGCGGGGTACACAGATACGCAGTATTTT. Residues: CASSLWAGYTDTQYF.